These 9 T cell receptor beta chains came from one sample sequenced in a study of cytomegalovirus exposure and HLA in healthy donors. Amplification used 60 Vbeta primers and 13 Jbeta primers. Libraries were prepared by immunoSEQ multiplex PCR; TCRdb keeps only in-frame clonotypes and omits some of them. The sample records about 160,000 clones, approximately 85% being singletons. The sample consisted of PBMCs. The receptors come from a man aged 18 to 29 in good health and CMV-seropositive.

As regards this clone: Sequence at one end of the junction differs from germline and may be a read error. The V gene is TRBV30, the J gene TRBJ2-2, with D perhaps matching TRBD1 or TRBD2 (6 bases each). The CDR3 extends over 14 amino acids. The germline V gene has CDR1 GTSNPN and CDR2 SVGIG (reference sequence). CDR3 sequence (DNA): TGTGCCGGGAGGAGGACAGTCAACACCGGGGAGCTGTTTTTT. This translates into CAGRRTVNTGELFF.

V gene TRBV7-9 combines with J gene TRBJ2-3; a possible D gene is TRBD2 (5 bases). V was shortened by 4 bases and J by 2 bases, with 13 bases between the two germline ends. CDR1 and CDR2 from the germline V gene are SEHNR and FQNEAQ (reference sequence). This CDR3 region has 15 residues. The CDR3 reads CASSYEGGSTDTQYF. In nucleotides, the CDR3 is TGTGCCAGCAGCTATGAGGGTGGGTCCACAGATACGCAGTATTTT.

The chain joins TRBV6-5 to TRBJ2-1, with a weak D call TRBD1 (6 bases). The germline V gene has CDR1 MNHEY and CDR2 SVGAGI. V dropped 3 bases and J dropped 6 bases, with 12 bases sitting between them. The CDR3 has 14 amino acids. The DNA of the CDR3 is TGTGCCAGCAGTTATGGGGGCGCCGGCAATGAGCAGTTCTTC. It specifies CASSYGGAGNEQFF.

This clone was seen a single time. V is TRBV4-2 and J is TRBJ1-3; TRBD1 matches at 9 bases. CDR3 length: 15 amino acids. After removal of 2 bases from V and 4 bases from J, the junction contained 3 bases not matched to a gene. Germline V gene data show CDR1 as LGHNA and CDR2 as YNFKEQ. CDR3 nucleotides: TGTGCCAGCAGCCAACCGGACAGGGGAGGAAACACCATATATTTT. This translates into CASSQPDRGGNTIYF.

The V call is TRBV19, the J call TRBJ1-6; D is perhaps TRBD1 (6 bases). The V and J ends lost 8 bases and 0 bases respectively, with 14 bases between them. This CDR3 has 16 residues. Per germline, CDR1 LNHDA and CDR2 SQIVND (reference sequence). The CDR3 is CASGAQGGSYNSPLHF. CDR3 nucleotides: TGTGCCAGTGGGGCTCAAGGGGGCTCCTATAATTCACCCCTCCACTTT.

The rearrangement joins TRBV13 to TRBJ1-1, with D perhaps matching TRBD1 (5 bases). The germline CDR1 and CDR2 sequences are PRHDT and FYEKMQ (reference sequence). Trimming removed 0 bases at V and 1 base at J, with 12 bases between. This CDR3 has 16 residues. The CDR3 loop is CASSLGRDSRNTEAFF. The CDR3 nucleotides are TGTGCCAGCAGCTTAGGGAGGGACTCTAGGAACACTGAAGCTTTCTTT.

This clone turned up a few times. The chain couples TRBV19 to TRBJ1-1, with D perhaps matching TRBD1 (5 bases). The length of the CDR3 is 14 residues. Germline CDR1 reads LNHDA; CDR2 reads SQIVND (reference sequence). Deletions cut 10 bases from V and 1 base from J, with 16 bases between. CDR3 bases: TGTGCCACCCGAGACGACAGATCGAACACTGAAGCTTTCTTT. It codes for CATRDDRSNTEAFF.

The chain joins TRBV9 to TRBJ2-1; maybe TRBD2 (5 bases). Germline-derived CDR1 and CDR2 are SGDLS and YYNGEE. Trimming removed 0 bases at V and 5 bases at J, with 12 bases between. There are 15 residues in the CDR3. The CDR3 here is CASSVGSSFHNEQFF. The CDR3 DNA sequence: TGTGCCAGCAGCGTAGGATCTAGCTTCCACAATGAGCAGTTCTTC.

V usage is TRBV5-4 and J usage is TRBJ2-3; TRBD2 matches 9 bases. Per the germline V gene, CDR1 is SGHNT and CDR2 is YYREEE (reference sequence). CDR3 length: 19 residues. The ends lost 0 bases at V and 3 bases at J; junction bases unmatched: 14. The CDR3 nucleotides read TGTGCCAGCAGCTTGGGCGTAGGCGGGGGGGCGAGTGGAACAGATACGCAGTATTTT. Its translation is CASSLGVGGGASGTDTQYF.